The clone carrying this TCR beta chain is classed as large. No antigen is known for it. V was shortened by 3 bases and J by 3 bases, with 8 bases between the two germline ends. The CDR3 spans 13 residues. Study-level findings and limits: Under 2% of tumor Treg sequences matched blood Tregs or memory cells. Greatest tumor Treg TCR overlap was with tumor naive CD4+ cells. Tumor memory CD4+ T cell TCR gene usage clustered with blood and lymph node memory CD4+ cells and lymph node naive CD4+ cells.

Naive CD4+ T cells were purified with Tregs depleted by CD25. Amplification of TRBV12-4/TRBJ1-2 clonotypes used adaptor-ligated barcode primers. TCRdb re-called the multiplex PCR reads through MiXCR, storing one row per CDR3 protein. The repertoire holds some 700 distinct CDR3 sequences, with approximately 29% as singletons. The receptor was derived from a female donor with breast cancer. Sequences were obtained from tumor-infiltrating naive CD4+ T cells sorted from the breast tumor. The subset is: naive CD4+ T cells, CD4+CD45RA+CD25-. This chain uses TRBV12-3 or TRBV12-4 with TRBJ1-2, with unresolved D. This CDR3 is CASSFGSHYGYTF. CDR3 nucleotides: TGTGCCAGCAGTTTTGGGAGCCACTATGGCTACACCTTC.